This is a list of T cell receptor beta chains from one sample in a study of cytomegalovirus exposure and HLA in healthy donors. Assay: immunoSEQ multiplex PCR; the TCRdb copy retains only in-frame clones and omits some. Of tens of thousands of clones listed, around 70% are singletons. Material for sequencing was PBMCs. These receptors all stem from a woman aged 25-40 years in good health and CMV-seronegative. Both conserved end residues are part of each CDR3. Fields, in order: V gene, D gene, clone size, J gene, CDR3 protein, CDR3 DNA. D genes are given only for firm matches. Some rows mark clone size as missing; the rest say once, few, many or name a class of expanded clone.

V: TRBV5-1
D: TRBD2
size: -
J: TRBJ2-1
CDR3: CASSPGSGMYEQFF
DNA: TGCGCCAGCAGCCCCGGAAGCGGGATGTATGAGCAGTTCTTC

V: TRBV7-8
D: -
size: -
J: TRBJ2-1
CDR3: CASSPGVRDEQFF
DNA: TGTGCCAGCAGCCCGGGGGTACGGGATGAGCAGTTCTTC

V: TRBV25-1
D: -
size: -
J: TRBJ2-7
CDR3: CASSSGGKVYEQYF
DNA: TGTGCCAGTTCCTCGGGGGGCAAGGTCTACGAGCAGTACTTC

V: TRBV29-1
D: -
size: -
J: TRBJ1-2
CDR3: CSARGGGPNYGYTF
DNA: TGCAGCGCACGAGGTGGCGGTCCTAACTATGGCTACACCTTC

V: TRBV5-8
D: TRBD1
size: once
J: TRBJ2-7
CDR3: CAGNRDRGYEQYF
DNA: TGTGCCGGGAACCGGGACAGGGGTTACGAGCAGTACTTC

V: TRBV6-4
D: -
size: -
J: TRBJ1-5
CDR3: CASSATANQPQHF
DNA: TGTGCCAGCAGTGCAACAGCAAATCAGCCCCAGCATTTT

V: TRBV5-6
D: -
size: -
J: TRBJ2-1
CDR3: CASSLYGGNEQFF
DNA: TGTGCCAGCAGCTTGTACGGGGGTAATGAGCAGTTCTTC

V: TRBV7-2
D: TRBD2
size: -
J: TRBJ2-7
CDR3: CASSPLAGGPEQYF
DNA: TGTGCCAGCTCCCCCCTAGCGGGGGGGCCCGAGCAGTACTTC

V: TRBV6-6
D: TRBD1
size: few
J: TRBJ1-1
CDR3: CASSWDRGNTEAFF
DNA: TGTGCCAGCAGCTGGGACAGGGGCAACACTGAAGCTTTCTTT

V: TRBV4-2
D: TRBD2
size: -
J: TRBJ2-1
CDR3: CASSQERGGRNEQFF
DNA: TGTGCCAGCAGCCAAGAGCGGGGGGGCCGGAATGAGCAGTTCTTC

V: TRBV2
D: TRBD1
size: -
J: TRBJ2-7
CDR3: CASKRDRAYEQYF
DNA: TGTGCCAGCAAGAGGGACAGGGCCTACGAGCAGTACTTC

V: TRBV11-2
D: TRBD2
size: few
J: TRBJ2-1
CDR3: CASSSSGLASEQFF
DNA: TGTGCCAGCAGCAGCTCGGGACTAGCCAGTGAGCAGTTCTTC

V: TRBV6-1
D: -
size: -
J: TRBJ1-6
CDR3: CASETSSSYNSPLHF
DNA: TGTGCCAGCGAGACAAGTAGCTCCTATAATTCACCCCTCCACTTT

V: TRBV4-1
D: -
size: -
J: TRBJ1-2
CDR3: CASSLDPRPGGYGYTF
DNA: TGCGCCAGCAGCCTCGACCCGCGACCCGGAGGGTATGGCTACACCTTC

V: TRBV25-1
D: TRBD1
size: -
J: TRBJ1-2
CDR3: CASSVQGEDGYTF
DNA: TGTGCCAGCAGTGTGCAGGGGGAGGATGGCTACACCTTC

V: TRBV10-2
D: TRBD2
size: -
J: TRBJ2-1
CDR3: CASTLAGGAGEQFF
DNA: TGCGCCAGCACCCTTGCCGGGGGGGCAGGTGAGCAGTTCTTC

V: TRBV19
D: TRBD1
size: few
J: TRBJ2-7
CDR3: CASSLTGTEQYF
DNA: TGTGCCAGTAGCCTGACAGGGACCGAGCAGTACTTC

V: TRBV19
D: -
size: -
J: TRBJ1-1
CDR3: CASSANALITEAFF
DNA: TGTGCCAGTAGTGCAAACGCGCTAATCACTGAAGCTTTCTTT

V: TRBV29-1
D: -
size: -
J: TRBJ1-1
CDR3: CSVDPGRAFF
DNA: TGCAGCGTTGATCCAGGGCGGGCTTTCTTT

V: TRBV6-5
D: -
size: -
J: TRBJ2-7
CDR3: CASSDRDKVSEQYF
DNA: TGTGCCAGCAGCGACCGGGACAAGGTGTCCGAGCAGTACTTC

V: TRBV5-6
D: TRBD1
size: -
J: TRBJ1-2
CDR3: CASSDRVGGYTF
DNA: TGTGCCAGCAGCGACAGGGTGGGAGGCTACACCTTC

V: TRBV4-1
D: TRBD1
size: -
J: TRBJ2-7
CDR3: CASSQEKGNRGYLYEQYF
DNA: TGCGCCAGCAGCCAAGAAAAGGGAAACAGGGGATACCTCTACGAGCAGTACTTC

V: TRBV5-4
D: -
size: few
J: TRBJ2-6
CDR3: CASSRDSSGANVLTF
DNA: TGTGCCAGCAGCCGGGACTCCTCTGGGGCCAACGTCCTGACTTTC

V: TRBV4-1
D: TRBD2
size: -
J: TRBJ2-7
CDR3: CASSQEGTSPNYEQYF
DNA: TGCGCCAGCAGCCAAGAGGGGACTAGCCCTAACTACGAGCAGTACTTC

V: TRBV18
D: TRBD1
size: -
J: TRBJ2-7
CDR3: CASSRSGTGTYEQYF
DNA: TGTGCCAGCTCACGATCCGGGACAGGGACCTACGAGCAGTACTTC

V: TRBV27
D: -
size: once
J: TRBJ1-1
CDR3: CASSSQGTEAFF
DNA: TGTGCCAGCAGTTCCCAGGGGACTGAAGCTTTCTTT

V: TRBV5-1
D: TRBD1
size: -
J: TRBJ1-3
CDR3: CASSAGTGGYSGNTIYF
DNA: TGCGCCAGCAGCGCCGGGACAGGGGGCTACTCTGGAAACACCATATATTTT

V: TRBV6-1
D: -
size: few
J: TRBJ2-7
CDR3: CASSRTVPYEQYF
DNA: TGTGCCAGCAGCCGGACAGTTCCCTACGAGCAGTACTTC

V: TRBV4-1
D: -
size: -
J: TRBJ1-2
CDR3: CASSQSHERGYGYTF
DNA: TGCGCCAGCAGCCAGTCTCACGAGCGGGGTTATGGCTACACCTTC

V: TRBV30
D: -
size: -
J: TRBJ1-2
CDR3: CAGLQRGSNGYTF
DNA: TGTGCCGGCTTACAAAGAGGGTCGAATGGCTACACCTTC

V: TRBV6-1
D: -
size: -
J: TRBJ1-2
CDR3: CASFTGSLKSYTF
DNA: TGTGCCAGTTTCACCGGGAGCCTGAAGAGCTACACCTTC

V: TRBV28
D: -
size: few
J: TRBJ1-2
CDR3: CASTSRLDYGYTF
DNA: TGTGCCAGCACTTCCCGTCTTGACTATGGCTACACCTTC